The 5 T cell receptor beta chains below all came from one sample that was sequenced in a study of regulatory T cells in long-lasting Graves disease. Time point described: persistent/refractory GD, antithyroid drugs over 5 years with positive TRAb. PBMCs were the source of the RNA used for TCR sequencing. To make TCR beta libraries, researchers used iRepertoire HTBI primers and Arm-PCR of CDR3 regions. TCRdb ran MiXCR on the multiplex PCR reads and lists one entry per CDR3 protein. Seen here are 650,000 to 700,000 distinct CDR3 sequences, 25% to 35% observed once, and the top ten hold 40% to 55%. Sample: peripheral blood mononuclear cells (PBMCs), taken when the disease was refractory, from a patient treated with antithyroid drugs. The source is a female donor with Graves disease.

The CDR3, as DNA: TGTGCCAGCAGCACCGGGACAGGGGCAGATACGCAGTATTTT. The encoded protein is CASSTGTGADTQYF. J is TRBJ2-3 and V is TRBV12-3 or TRBV12-4; 10 bases fit TRBD1. V lost 6 bases, J lost 4 bases, and 4 bases stayed unmatched. This CDR3 comprises 14 residues.

The chain has TRBV9 and TRBJ1-1; no reliable D call. This CDR3 has 14 residues. Looked up from germline, CDR1 is SGDLS and CDR2 is YYNGEE. V was cut by 0 bases and J by 6 bases, with 12 bases left in between. CDR3 amino acids: CASSVALLSPEAFF. DNA for the CDR3: TGTGCCAGCAGCGTAGCTCTATTGAGTCCTGAAGCTTTCTTT.

This clonotype was picked up a small number of times. The chain uses TRBV9 and TRBJ2-3; the D is unclear. V was pared by 4 bases and J by 2 bases, with 14 bases between. Looked up from germline, CDR1 is SGDLS and CDR2 is YYNGEE. The CDR3 is 15 residues long. The DNA of the CDR3 is TGTGCCAGCAGCACCGTGGGAATCCCCACAGATACGCAGTATTTT. Translation: CASSTVGIPTDTQYF.

This clonotype was seen only a few times. The J gene is TRBJ1-5, the V gene TRBV20-1; no clear D gene. CDR1 and CDR2 from the germline V gene are DFQATT and SNEGSKA (reference sequence). The CDR3 loop spans 13 amino acids. V was trimmed by 1 base and J by 3 bases, leaving 7 bases between them. The CDR3 DNA reads as TGCAGTGCTAGAGTGGACTACAATCAGCCCCAGCATTTT. Its protein product is CSARVDYNQPQHF.

The DNA for the CDR3 is TGTGCCAGCAGTTTATTAGGGCGGGCCAATCAGCCCCAGCATTTT. Residues: CASSLLGRANQPQHF. The chain couples TRBV27 to TRBJ1-5; D is undetermined. This CDR3 has 15 residues. V lost 1 base to trimming and J lost 3 bases, with 10 bases between them. CDR1 is MNHEY, CDR2 SMNVEV, per germline (reference sequence).